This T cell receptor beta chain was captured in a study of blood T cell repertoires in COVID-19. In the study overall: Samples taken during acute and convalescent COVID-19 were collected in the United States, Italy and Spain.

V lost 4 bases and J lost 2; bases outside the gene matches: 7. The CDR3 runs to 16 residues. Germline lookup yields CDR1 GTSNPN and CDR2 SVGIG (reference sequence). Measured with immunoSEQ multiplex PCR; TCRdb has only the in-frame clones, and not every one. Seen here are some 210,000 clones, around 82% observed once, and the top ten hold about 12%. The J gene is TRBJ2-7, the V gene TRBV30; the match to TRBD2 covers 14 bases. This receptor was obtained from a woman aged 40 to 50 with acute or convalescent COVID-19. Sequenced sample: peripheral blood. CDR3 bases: TGTGCCTGGACCTTGGGACTAGCGGGGGCCCCCTACGAGCAGTACTTC. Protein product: CAWTLGLAGAPYEQYF. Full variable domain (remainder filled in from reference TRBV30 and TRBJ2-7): SQTIHQWPATLVQPVGSPLSLECTVEGTSNPNLYWYRQAAGRGLQLLFYSVGIGQISSEVPQNLSASRPQDRQFILSSKKLLLSDSGFYLCAWTLGLAGAPYEQYFGPGTRLTVT.